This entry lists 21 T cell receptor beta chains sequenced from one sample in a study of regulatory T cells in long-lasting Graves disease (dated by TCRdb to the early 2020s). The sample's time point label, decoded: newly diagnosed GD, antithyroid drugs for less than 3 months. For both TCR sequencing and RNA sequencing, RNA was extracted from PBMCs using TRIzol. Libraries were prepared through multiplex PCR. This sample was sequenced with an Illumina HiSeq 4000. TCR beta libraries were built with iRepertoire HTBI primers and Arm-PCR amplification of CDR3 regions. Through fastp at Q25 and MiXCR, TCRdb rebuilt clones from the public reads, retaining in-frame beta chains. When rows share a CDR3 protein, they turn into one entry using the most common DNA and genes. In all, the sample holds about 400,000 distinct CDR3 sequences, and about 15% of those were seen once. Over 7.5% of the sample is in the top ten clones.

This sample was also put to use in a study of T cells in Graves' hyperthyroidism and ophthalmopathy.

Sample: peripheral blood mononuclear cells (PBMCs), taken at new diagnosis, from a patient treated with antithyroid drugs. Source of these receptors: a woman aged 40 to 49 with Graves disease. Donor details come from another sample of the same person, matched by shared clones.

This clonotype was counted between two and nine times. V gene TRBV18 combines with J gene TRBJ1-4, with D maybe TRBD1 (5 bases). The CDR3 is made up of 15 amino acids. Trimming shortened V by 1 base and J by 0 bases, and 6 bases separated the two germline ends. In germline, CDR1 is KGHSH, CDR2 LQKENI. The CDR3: CASSPQTATNEKLFF. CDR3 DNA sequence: TGTGCCAGCTCACCACAGACAGCAACTAATGAAAAACTGTTTTTT.

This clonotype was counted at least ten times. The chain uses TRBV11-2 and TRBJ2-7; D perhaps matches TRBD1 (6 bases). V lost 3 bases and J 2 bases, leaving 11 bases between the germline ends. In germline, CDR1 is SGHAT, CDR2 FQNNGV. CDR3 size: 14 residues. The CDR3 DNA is TGTGCCAGCAGCTTCGGGACACCGGCCTACGAGCAGTACTTC. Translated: CASSFGTPAYEQYF.

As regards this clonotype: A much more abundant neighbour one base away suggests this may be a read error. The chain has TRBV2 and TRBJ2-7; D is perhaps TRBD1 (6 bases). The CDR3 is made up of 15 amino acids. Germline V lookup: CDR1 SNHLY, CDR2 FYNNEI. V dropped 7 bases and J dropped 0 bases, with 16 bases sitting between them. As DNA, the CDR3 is TGTGCCAGCAAAGCTGGACAGCAACTCTCCTACGAGCAGTACTTC. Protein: CASKAGQQLSYEQYF.

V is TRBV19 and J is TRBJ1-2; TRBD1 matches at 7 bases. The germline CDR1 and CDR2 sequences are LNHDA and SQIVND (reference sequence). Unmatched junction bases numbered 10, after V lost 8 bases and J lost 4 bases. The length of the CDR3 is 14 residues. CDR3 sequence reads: CASQKPGGTYGYTF. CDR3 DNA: TGTGCCAGTCAAAAGCCAGGGGGGACCTATGGCTACACCTTC.

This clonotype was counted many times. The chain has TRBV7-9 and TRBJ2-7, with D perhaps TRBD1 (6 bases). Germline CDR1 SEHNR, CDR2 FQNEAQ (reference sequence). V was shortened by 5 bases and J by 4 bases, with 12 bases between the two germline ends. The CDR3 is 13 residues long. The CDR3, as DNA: TGTGCCAGCAGCCCAGCAGGGGTATACGAGCAGTACTTC. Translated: CASSPAGVYEQYF. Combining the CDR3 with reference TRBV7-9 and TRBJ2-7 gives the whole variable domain DTGVSQNPRHKITKRGQNVTFRCDPISEHNRLYWYRQTLGQGPEFLTYFQNEAQLEKSRLLSDRFSAERPKGSFSTLEIQRTEQGDSAMYLCASSPAGVYEQYFGPGTRLTVT.

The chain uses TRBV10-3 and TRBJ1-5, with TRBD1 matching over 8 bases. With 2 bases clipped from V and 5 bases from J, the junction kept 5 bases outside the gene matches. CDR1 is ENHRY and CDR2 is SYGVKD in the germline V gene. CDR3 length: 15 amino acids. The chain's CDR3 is CAISEKGQADQPQHF. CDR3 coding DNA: TGTGCCATCAGTGAGAAGGGACAGGCCGATCAGCCCCAGCATTTT.

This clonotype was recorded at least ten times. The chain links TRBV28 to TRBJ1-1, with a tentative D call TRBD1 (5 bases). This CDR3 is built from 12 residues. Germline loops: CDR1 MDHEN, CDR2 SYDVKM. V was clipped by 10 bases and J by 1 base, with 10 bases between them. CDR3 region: CATVTANTEAFF. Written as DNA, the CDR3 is TGTGCCACTGTGACAGCGAACACTGAAGCTTTCTTT.

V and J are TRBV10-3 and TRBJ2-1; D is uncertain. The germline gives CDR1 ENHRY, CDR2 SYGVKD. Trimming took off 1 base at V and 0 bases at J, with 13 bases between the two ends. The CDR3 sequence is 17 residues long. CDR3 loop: CAISEFKALSSYNEQFF. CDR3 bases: TGTGCCATCAGTGAGTTTAAGGCGTTGAGCTCCTACAATGAGCAGTTCTTC.

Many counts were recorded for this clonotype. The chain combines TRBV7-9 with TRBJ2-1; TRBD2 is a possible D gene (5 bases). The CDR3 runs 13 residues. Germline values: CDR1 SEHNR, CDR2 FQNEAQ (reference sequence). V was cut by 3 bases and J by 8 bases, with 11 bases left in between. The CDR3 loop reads CASSLLALDEQFF. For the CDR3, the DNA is TGTGCCAGCAGCTTGTTAGCGTTGGATGAGCAGTTCTTC.

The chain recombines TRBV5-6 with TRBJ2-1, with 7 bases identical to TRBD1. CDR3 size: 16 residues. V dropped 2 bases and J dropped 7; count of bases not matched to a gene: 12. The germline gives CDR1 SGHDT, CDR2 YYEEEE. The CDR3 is CASSLGQALVGNEQFF. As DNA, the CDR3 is TGTGCCAGCAGCTTAGGACAGGCCCTGGTTGGGAATGAGCAGTTCTTC.

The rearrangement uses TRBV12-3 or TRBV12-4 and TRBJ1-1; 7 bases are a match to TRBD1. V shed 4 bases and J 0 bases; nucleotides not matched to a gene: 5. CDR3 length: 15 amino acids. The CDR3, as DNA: TGTGCCAGCAGTTGGACAGGAGAAATGAACACTGAAGCTTTCTTT. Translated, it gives CASSWTGEMNTEAFF.

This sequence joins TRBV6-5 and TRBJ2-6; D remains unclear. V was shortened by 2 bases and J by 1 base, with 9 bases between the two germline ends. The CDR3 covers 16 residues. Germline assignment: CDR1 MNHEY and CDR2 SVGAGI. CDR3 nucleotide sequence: TGTGCCAGCAGTTACGAGGACGGTTCTGGGGCCAACGTCCTGACTTTC. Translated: CASSYEDGSGANVLTF.

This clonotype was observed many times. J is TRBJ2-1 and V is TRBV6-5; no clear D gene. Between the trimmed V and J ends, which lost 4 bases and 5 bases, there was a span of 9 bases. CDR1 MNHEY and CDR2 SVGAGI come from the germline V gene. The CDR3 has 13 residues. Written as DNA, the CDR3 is TGTGCCAGCAGTTTAGGTGTAGACAATGAGCAGTTCTTC. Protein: CASSLGVDNEQFF.

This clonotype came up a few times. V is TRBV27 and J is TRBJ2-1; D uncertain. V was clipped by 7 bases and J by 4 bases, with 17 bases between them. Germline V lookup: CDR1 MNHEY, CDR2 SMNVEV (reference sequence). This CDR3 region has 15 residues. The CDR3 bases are TGTGCCAGCACCTCATCTACGCAAAAGTACAATGAGCAGTTCTTC. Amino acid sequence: CASTSSTQKYNEQFF.

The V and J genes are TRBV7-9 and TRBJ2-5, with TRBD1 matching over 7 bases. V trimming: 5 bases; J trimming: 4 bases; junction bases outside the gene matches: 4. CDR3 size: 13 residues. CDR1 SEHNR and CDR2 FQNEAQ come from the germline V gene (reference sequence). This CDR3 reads CASSARGSETQYF. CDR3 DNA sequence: TGTGCCAGCAGCGCCAGGGGGTCAGAGACCCAGTACTTC.

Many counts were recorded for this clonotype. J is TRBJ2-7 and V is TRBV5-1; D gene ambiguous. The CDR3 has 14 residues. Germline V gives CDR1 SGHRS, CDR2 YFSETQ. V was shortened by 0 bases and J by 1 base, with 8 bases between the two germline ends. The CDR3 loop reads CASSLDLASYEQYF. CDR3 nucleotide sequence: TGCGCCAGCAGCTTGGATCTCGCATCCTACGAGCAGTACTTC.

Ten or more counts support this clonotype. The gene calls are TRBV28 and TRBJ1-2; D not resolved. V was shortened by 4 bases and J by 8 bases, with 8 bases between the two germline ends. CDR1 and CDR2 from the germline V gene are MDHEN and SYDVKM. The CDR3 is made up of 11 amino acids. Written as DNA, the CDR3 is TGTGCCAGCAGTTCCCCAACGGGCTACACCTTC. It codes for CASSSPTGYTF.

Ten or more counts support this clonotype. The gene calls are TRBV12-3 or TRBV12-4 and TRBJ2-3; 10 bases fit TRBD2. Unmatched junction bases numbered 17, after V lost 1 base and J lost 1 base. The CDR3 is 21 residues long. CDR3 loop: CASSLVLAGVKGSIGTDTQYF. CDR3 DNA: TGTGCCAGCAGTTTAGTCCTAGCGGGAGTTAAGGGGAGTATCGGCACAGATACGCAGTATTTT.

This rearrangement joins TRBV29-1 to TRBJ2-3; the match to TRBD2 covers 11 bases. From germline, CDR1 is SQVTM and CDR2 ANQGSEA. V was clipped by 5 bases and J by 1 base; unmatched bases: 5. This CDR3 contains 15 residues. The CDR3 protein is CSVYTLAGGTDTQYF. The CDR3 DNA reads TGCAGCGTTTATACACTAGCGGGAGGCACAGATACGCAGTATTTT.

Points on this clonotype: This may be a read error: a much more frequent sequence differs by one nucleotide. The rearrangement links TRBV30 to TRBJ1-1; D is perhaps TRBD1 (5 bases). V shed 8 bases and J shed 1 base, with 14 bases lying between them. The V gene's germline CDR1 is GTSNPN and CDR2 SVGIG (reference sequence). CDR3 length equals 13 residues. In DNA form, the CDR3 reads TGTGCCACCCAACCCGGGACGAACACTGAAGCTTTCTTT. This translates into CATQPGTNTEAFF.

The CDR3 DNA follows: TGCAGTGCTGGAGCACTGACAGACTCTGGAAACACCATATATTTT. It translates to CSAGALTDSGNTIYF. The V and J genes are TRBV20-1 and TRBJ1-3; weak D call: TRBD1 (5 bases). Germline V gene lookup returns CDR1 DFQATT and CDR2 SNEGSKA (reference sequence). The V end was cut by 5 bases, the J end by 0 bases, with 14 bases between. This CDR3 is built from 15 residues.